This TCR beta chain came from a study of tumor and adjacent non-tumor tissue in lung cancer. RNA was extracted from bulk tissue without any cell sorting. Distant lung tissue was collected more than 3 cm away from the tumor edge. The library came from three nested PCR rounds adapted from ARM-PCR protocols. TCRdb redid the calling of the multiplex PCR reads with MiXCR, one entry per CDR3 protein. The sample has approximately 100,000 distinct CDR3 sequences; roughly two thirds are singletons. The CDR3 sequence is 14 residues long. The ends lost 5 bases at V and 2 bases at J; junction bases unmatched: 6. Germline CDR1 MDHEN, CDR2 SYDVKM. Findings and caveats of the study: Tumor tissue had significantly higher TCR diversity than normal lung. Tumor repertoires had a smaller top 100 clone share than normal lung.

This clonotype was seen repeatedly, ten times or more. Its antigen is still unknown. The sequencing input was distant non-tumor lung tissue. The sequence came from a man aged 55 to 70 with non-small cell lung cancer. The chain uses TRBV28 and TRBJ2-7, with 7 positions matching TRBD1. The CDR3 loop is CASSPAGGTYEQYF. CDR3 nucleotide sequence: TGTGCCAGCAGTCCGGCAGGGGGAACCTACGAGCAGTACTTC.